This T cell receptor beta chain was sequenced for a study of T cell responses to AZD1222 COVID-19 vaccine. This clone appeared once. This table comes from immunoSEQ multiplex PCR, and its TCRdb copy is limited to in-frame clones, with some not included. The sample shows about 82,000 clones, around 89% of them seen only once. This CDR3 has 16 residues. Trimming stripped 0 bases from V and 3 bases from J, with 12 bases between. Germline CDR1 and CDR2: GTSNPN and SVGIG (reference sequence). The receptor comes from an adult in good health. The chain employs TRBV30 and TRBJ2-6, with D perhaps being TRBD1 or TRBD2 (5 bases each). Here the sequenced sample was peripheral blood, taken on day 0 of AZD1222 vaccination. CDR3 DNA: TGTGCCTGGAGTGTCGGGGCAGTTTATGGGGCCAACGTCCTGACTTTC. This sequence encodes CAWSVGAVYGANVLTF. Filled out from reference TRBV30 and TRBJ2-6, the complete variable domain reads SQTIHQWPATLVQPVGSPLSLECTVEGTSNPNLYWYRQAAGRGLQLLFYSVGIGQISSEVPQNLSASRPQDRQFILSSKKLLLSDSGFYLCAWSVGAVYGANVLTFGAGSRLTVL.